What follows describes a single T cell receptor beta chain. These data belong to a study of blood T cell repertoires in COVID-19. Germline V gene lookup returns CDR1 SNHLY and CDR2 FYNNEI. The CDR3 totals 13 residues. The V and J ends lost 6 bases and 7 bases, in that order; junction bases with no gene match: 6. Either two negative PCRs, clearance, or symptom resolution qualified Cohort 3 donors as recovered. Per the authors' pipeline: Quantification of nucleated cells was approximated via reference gene primer amplification. Repertoires were generated with immunoSEQ multiplex PCR, while TCRdb's copy carries only in-frame clones and drops some. D and trimming come from the DNA, and the V and J calls and clone size come from that table. The sample contains roughly 260,000 clones, around nine tenths of which appear only once.

The chain couples TRBV2 to TRBJ1-5; 7 nucleotides align to TRBD1. The clonotype comes from a woman between 18 and 29 years old who had recovered from COVID-19. Sequenced: PBMCs or T cells enriched from blood (not recorded which). The CDR3 is CASRETGHQPQHF. The DNA for the CDR3 is TGTGCCAGCAGAGAGACAGGGCACCAGCCCCAGCATTTT.